This T cell receptor (beta chain) was captured by sequencing in a study of blood T cell repertoires in COVID-19 (dated by TCRdb to the early 2020s). Turning to the overall study: The collaborator samples originated in the United States, Italy and Spain and spanned the acute and convalescent phases of COVID-19. The prospective study material was composed of cDNA or gDNA derived from T cells, B-cell-depleted T cells, or PBMCs. Subjects who had been exposed to COVID-19, were actively infected with it, or had recovered from it provided the deeply sampled blood TCRbeta repertoires that made up the dataset. A freely available public database, intended as a resource for researchers studying the immune response to SARS-CoV-2, is where the repertoires were released. The samples were drawn from the first 160 participants of the ongoing ImmuneRACE study and from more than 1,000 subjects provided by 6 global collaborators. The sample metadata nearly always contained a de-identified subject ID, COVID-19 status, age in years and sex. HLA class I and class II types, where available, came from metadata supplied by the sample provider rather than from assay-based typing.

Results the study describes overall, beyond this receptor: The quantity of clinical and demographic metadata differed by source and by participant and was supplied without curation.

TCRbeta CDR3 regions were amplified from genomic DNA using the immunoSEQ Assay, a bias-controlled multiplex PCR. The source study handled its data this way. The number of nucleated cells in each sample was estimated from the amplification of reference gene primers within the assay. To quantify the absolute abundance of each unique TCRbeta CDR3 rearrangement, sequence reads were collapsed and filtered. For each sample, productive Simpson clonality was calculated by taking the square root of Simpson's diversity index across productive rearrangements. TCRdb re-hosts the immuneACCESS table, in-frame sequences only. Its copies lack some clones; in the studies checked, an unresolved V gene accounts for under half of them, and the cause for the rest is not known. The V and J calls and the clone size are those of that table, but D and trimming were determined from the DNA. This sample lists 120,000 or so clones; roughly 79% were detected once. Of the sample, about 2.5% falls within the top ten clones.

Collaborating institutions collected whole blood in K2EDTA tubes following their own protocols. Collaborator samples were shipped for TCRbeta analysis as frozen whole blood, isolated PBMCs, or DNA extracted from either sample type. Counted from cysteine to phenylalanine, this CDR3 has 15 amino acids. The retained sequence is limited to the CDR3, 45 bases, with the frame set at the first base. The germline ends are 14 bases apart after V is trimmed by 4 bases and J by 5 bases. CDR1 and CDR2 are drawn from the germline V gene: SGHTA, FQGNSA. This clone has only one observation. What antigen it recognizes has not been identified. Base qualities were left out, and no much larger clone turns up one base away.

The rearranged chain carries TRBV7-2 and TRBJ2-2; tentative D gene TRBD1, with 6 bases matching. This receptor was identified in a man in his sixties or seventies with acute or convalescent COVID-19. Specimen: peripheral blood. The nucleotide sequence is TGTGCCAGCAGCTGGGGGCTGGGGGCTACCGGGGAGCTGTTTTTT. Protein translation: CASSWGLGATGELFF.